These 22 T cell receptor beta chains share one sample of origin, sequenced in a study of cytomegalovirus exposure and HLA in healthy donors. Here immunoSEQ multiplex PCR was the method, and the copy in TCRdb shows in-frame clones only, minus some. Here the sample spans roughly 280,000 clones, roughly 85% being singletons. Sequencing input: PBMCs. Receptors were obtained from a young woman in good health and CMV-seronegative.

The chain carries TRBV4-3 and TRBJ2-1; TRBD1 might be the D (5 bases). Germline V gives CDR1 LGHNA, CDR2 YSLEER. V lost 6 bases and J 8 bases, leaving 17 bases between the germline ends. The length of the CDR3 is 14 residues. Here the CDR3 DNA reads TGCGCCAGCAGTCCTCAACCAGGGTCGGATGAGCAGTTCTTC. It codes for CASSPQPGSDEQFF.

V and J are TRBV2 and TRBJ2-5; 14 positions agree with TRBD2. J was trimmed by 3 bases and V by 6 bases; bases with no gene match: 3. The CDR3 is 15 residues long. CDR1 and CDR2 (germline): SNHLY, FYNNEI. The CDR3 nucleotides read TGTGCCAGCAGCCCGGGACTAGCGGGAGAAGAGACCCAGTACTTC. It encodes CASSPGLAGEETQYF.

The genes are TRBV27 and TRBJ2-4, with D tentatively TRBD2 (6 bases). The CDR3 has 18 residues. The germline V gene encodes CDR1 MNHEY and CDR2 SMNVEV (reference sequence). The ends were cut back, 2 bases at V and 0 bases at J, with 17 bases in the middle. CDR3 nucleotide sequence: TGTGCCAGCAGTTTAACGGGAGTACCTTCACTAGCCAAAAACATTCAGTACTTC. Its protein product is CASSLTGVPSLAKNIQYF.

V is TRBV28 and J is TRBJ2-1; TRBD2 aligns across 11 bases. This CDR3 contains 16 residues. From germline, CDR1 is MDHEN and CDR2 SYDVKM. V dropped 5 bases and J dropped 5; count of bases not matched to a gene: 8. CDR3 bases: TGTGCCAGCAGTACCCTAGCGGGGGGCTTACACAATGAGCAGTTCTTC. Protein sequence: CASSTLAGGLHNEQFF.

The V and J genes are TRBV7-3 and TRBJ2-5; tentatively, D is TRBD1 (6 bases). The CDR3 runs 14 residues. CDR1 and CDR2 from the germline V gene are SGHTA and FQGTGA. Trimming left V 2 bases short and J 4 bases short, with 11 bases between. The CDR3 DNA is TGTGCCAGCAGCTTAGGGGGCCTGGGAGAGACCCAGTACTTC. Residues: CASSLGGLGETQYF. Based on the CDR3 plus reference TRBV7-3 and TRBJ2-5, the full variable domain is GAGVSQTPSNKVTEKGKYVELRCDPISGHTALYWYRQSLGQGPEFLIYFQGTGAADDSGLPNDRFFAVRPEGSVSTLKIQRTERGDSAVYLCASSLGGLGETQYFGPGTRLLVL.

CDR3 coding DNA: TGCGCCAGCAGCCGACTAGCGGGGTGGGATACGCAGTATTTT. It is translated as CASSRLAGWDTQYF. The chain links TRBV4-1 to TRBJ2-3, with 11 bases identical to TRBD2. The J segment lost 6 bases and the V segment lost 4 bases, leaving 3 bases of the junction unmatched. Germline CDR1 and CDR2: MGHRA and YSYEKL. The CDR3 totals 14 residues.

CDR3 bases: TGTGCCAGCTCACCCCCGGGACAGTTCAATGAAAAACTGTTTTTT. This encodes CASSPPGQFNEKLFF. This chain joins TRBV18 and TRBJ1-4; 7 bases align to TRBD1. The CDR3 covers 15 residues. CDR1 KGHSH and CDR2 LQKENI come from the germline V gene. Trimming at V came to 3 bases and at J to 5 bases, leaving 6 bases not matched to a gene.

The V call is TRBV25-1, the J call TRBJ1-2; D might be TRBD1 (6 bases). Deletions cut 8 bases from V and 0 bases from J, with 16 bases between. CDR3 length equals 15 residues. Per the germline V gene, CDR1 is MGHDK and CDR2 is SYGVNS. CDR3 DNA: TGTGCCAGCCAACCGACGGGACAAACTAACTATGGCTACACCTTC. The encoded protein is CASQPTGQTNYGYTF.

The genes are TRBV4-1 and TRBJ1-5; possibly TRBD1 for D (5 bases). CDR1 and CDR2 from the germline V gene are MGHRA and YSYEKL. The CDR3 extends over 14 amino acids. Trimming left V 8 bases short and J 4 bases short, with 15 bases between. Here the CDR3 reads CASRDSGKNQPQHF. The CDR3 region has the DNA TGCGCCAGCCGAGATTCAGGGAAGAATCAGCCCCAGCATTTT.

This clone was found a few times. In DNA form, the CDR3 reads TGCAGCGCCTTGGGGGGAGGAACTGAAGCTTTCTTT. It encodes CSALGGGTEAFF. The chain carries TRBV29-1 and TRBJ1-1, with D maybe TRBD1 (5 bases). Between the trimmed V and J ends, which lost 7 bases and 5 bases, there was a span of 14 bases. The CDR3 spans 12 residues. Germline V gives CDR1 SQVTM, CDR2 ANQGSEA.

This chain uses TRBV6-5 with TRBJ2-2; D ambiguous. The CDR3 totals 13 residues. V gave up 4 bases and J gave up 1 base, with 4 bases separating them. The V gene's germline CDR1 is MNHEY and CDR2 SVGAGI. The CDR3 bases are TGTGCCAGCAGTTTTATGAACACCGGGGAGCTGTTTTTT. It is translated as CASSFMNTGELFF.

This chain joins TRBV10-1 and TRBJ2-4; D gene unclear. This CDR3 comprises 14 residues. V lost 5 bases, J lost 0 bases, and 8 bases lay in between. Germline loops: CDR1 WNHNN, CDR2 SYGVQD (reference sequence). CDR3 sequence: CASSTELAKNIQYF. The CDR3 nucleotides are TGCGCCAGCAGTACAGAACTAGCCAAAAACATTCAGTACTTC.

The J gene is TRBJ2-7, the V gene TRBV5-1, with TRBD2 identical over 10 bases. Unmatched junction bases numbered 13, after V lost 4 bases and J lost 6 bases. Per germline, CDR1 SGHRS and CDR2 YFSETQ. The CDR3 totals 16 residues. DNA for the CDR3: TGCGCCAGCAGCACGGGACTAGCGTTTCCTCGGGGCGAGCAGTACTTC. Protein product: CASSTGLAFPRGEQYF.

This chain connects TRBV5-1 to TRBJ1-1; the match to TRBD1 covers 7 bases. CDR1 is SGHRS and CDR2 is YFSETQ in the germline V gene. The V segment lost 4 bases and the J segment 1 base; nucleotides outside the gene matches: 4. The CDR3 loop spans 14 amino acids. The CDR3 DNA reads as TGCGCCAGCAGCCCGGACAGGAGGAACACTGAAGCTTTCTTT. It yields the protein CASSPDRRNTEAFF.

This chain joins TRBV6-5 and TRBJ1-1; 7 positions match TRBD1. Losses at the gene ends were 5 bases for V and 5 bases for J; bases not matched to a gene: 8. Germline CDR1 reads MNHEY; CDR2 reads SVGAGI. The CDR3 covers 14 residues. The CDR3 loop reads CASSTNRGVTEAFF. Written as DNA, the CDR3 is TGTGCCAGCAGTACCAACAGGGGAGTTACTGAAGCTTTCTTT.

The genes are TRBV30 and TRBJ1-4; possibly TRBD1 for D (6 bases). The CDR3 is 14 residues long. V lost 3 bases to trimming and J lost 6 bases, with 14 bases between them. Germline CDR1 is GTSNPN and CDR2 is SVGIG (reference sequence). Written as DNA, the CDR3 is TGTGCCTGGAGGGAGGCAGGGGTGGATGAAAAACTGTTTTTT. This codes for CAWREAGVDEKLFF.

The V and J genes are TRBV10-3 and TRBJ1-1; 8 bases fit TRBD1. The CDR3 covers 11 residues. Germline-derived CDR1 and CDR2 are ENHRY and SYGVKD. Germline trimming cut 9 bases from V and 6 bases from J; bases unmatched to any gene: 3. The CDR3: CAMRTGSEAFF. CDR3 nucleotide sequence: TGTGCCATGAGGACAGGGTCTGAAGCTTTCTTT.

The V gene is TRBV11-3, the J gene TRBJ2-1, with D perhaps TRBD2 (6 bases). The CDR3 covers 14 residues. The germline V and J ends were trimmed by 3 bases and 1 base, with 7 bases remaining between them. CDR1 and CDR2 (germline): SGHNT, YENEEA. DNA for the CDR3: TGTGCCAGCAGCTTGGGGGGATCCTACAATGAGCAGTTCTTC. Translation gives CASSLGGSYNEQFF.

The V and J genes are TRBV27 and TRBJ2-7; possibly TRBD1 for D (6 bases). V lost 6 bases, J lost 5 bases, and 11 bases lay in between. Looked up from germline, CDR1 is MNHEY and CDR2 is SMNVEV (reference sequence). The CDR3 contains 12 residues. In DNA, the CDR3 is TGTGCCAGCAGGGAACAGGGCAACGAGCAGTACTTC. Its translation is CASREQGNEQYF.

The chain joins TRBV4-1 to TRBJ1-3; TRBD1 aligns across 7 bases. Germline trimming cut 0 bases from V and 4 bases from J; bases unmatched to any gene: 6. CDR3 length: 16 residues. Per germline, CDR1 MGHRA and CDR2 YSYEKL. The CDR3 spells CASSQERQGVGNTIYF. CDR3 coding DNA: TGCGCCAGCAGCCAAGAGAGACAGGGCGTCGGAAACACCATATATTTT.

V and J are TRBV5-4 and TRBJ1-1; a weak D match, TRBD1 (5 bases). The CDR3 extends over 12 amino acids. Germline V gene data show CDR1 as SGHNT and CDR2 as YYREEE (reference sequence). Trimming pared 2 bases from V and 7 bases from J, leaving 9 bases between. The CDR3 spells CASSFKTDEAFF. As DNA, the CDR3 is TGTGCCAGCAGCTTTAAGACAGATGAAGCTTTCTTT.

The chain recombines TRBV5-1 with TRBJ2-7, with D perhaps TRBD1 (6 bases). The CDR3 covers 15 residues. Germline V gene lookup returns CDR1 SGHRS and CDR2 YFSETQ. The germline V and J ends were trimmed by 4 bases and 3 bases, with 17 bases remaining between them. The CDR3 DNA sequence: TGCGCCAGCAGCCTGGACAGTGGGGCGCTCTACGAGCAGTACTTC. Protein sequence: CASSLDSGALYEQYF.